These 21 T cell receptor beta chains originate from one sample sequenced in a study of blood T cell repertoires in COVID-19. The repertoire was sequenced with immunoSEQ multiplex PCR; TCRdb's copy has only in-frame clones and lacks some. The sample consists of about 73,000 clones, 85% to 90% of them appearing once. The sample was peripheral blood. Source of these receptors: a man older than 75 with acute or convalescent COVID-19.

The chain joins TRBV10-2 to TRBJ1-3, with D perhaps TRBD1 (6 bases). The germline CDR1 and CDR2 sequences are WSHSY and SAAADI. V lost 3 bases, J lost 7 bases, and 10 bases lay in between. This CDR3 spans 13 amino acids. The CDR3 DNA sequence: TGCGCCAGCAGTGAACAGGGAGGGAACACCATATATTTT. Protein: CASSEQGGNTIYF.

This sequence joins TRBV7-3 and TRBJ2-3; D is undetermined. The CDR3 is made up of 13 amino acids. Trimming took off 2 bases at V and 6 bases at J, with 9 bases between the two ends. Germline CDR1 is SGHTA and CDR2 is FQGTGA. Written as DNA, the CDR3 is TGTGCCAGCAGCTTAGGCGGCCCCGATACGCAGTATTTT. Its protein product is CASSLGGPDTQYF. Variable domain in full (rest from reference TRBV7-3 and TRBJ2-3): GAGVSQTPSNKVTEKGKYVELRCDPISGHTALYWYRQSLGQGPEFLIYFQGTGAADDSGLPNDRFFAVRPEGSVSTLKIQRTERGDSAVYLCASSLGGPDTQYFGPGTRLTVL.

The chain couples TRBV30 to TRBJ1-2; 7 bases map to TRBD1. Looked up from germline, CDR1 is GTSNPN and CDR2 is SVGIG (reference sequence). The CDR3 contains 13 residues. V lost 4 bases and J lost 6; bases outside the gene matches: 8. CDR3 sequence: CAWTGQMSNGYTF. The CDR3 DNA sequence: TGTGCCTGGACGGGACAGATGAGCAATGGCTACACCTTC.

CDR3 DNA: TGTGCCAGCAGTTACTCGACAGGGTTTGGCACTGAAGCTTTCTTT. It yields the protein CASSYSTGFGTEAFF. V usage is TRBV6-5 and J usage is TRBJ1-1; 7 nucleotides match TRBD1. The CDR3 is 15 residues long. Per the germline V gene, CDR1 is MNHEY and CDR2 is SVGAGI. J was trimmed by 4 bases and V by 0 bases; bases with no gene match: 5.

The chain uses TRBV29-1 and TRBJ2-1; 12 nucleotides align to TRBD2. The CDR3 totals 12 residues. Germline CDR1 SQVTM, CDR2 ANQGSEA. J was trimmed by 8 bases and V by 7 bases; bases with no gene match: 3. The chain's CDR3 is CSARLAGDEQFF. The CDR3, as DNA: TGCAGCGCGAGACTAGCGGGAGATGAGCAGTTCTTC.

This clone showed up just once. The chain is built from TRBV2 and TRBJ1-2, with D perhaps matching TRBD1 (5 bases). The CDR3 has 11 residues. Germline lookup yields CDR1 SNHLY and CDR2 FYNNEI. Trimming removed 1 base from V and 14 bases from J, with 11 bases in between. Written as DNA, the CDR3 is TGTGCCAGCAGTGAAGTCAGGGTTATGACCTTC. It encodes CASSEVRVMTF. The whole variable domain, remainder taken from reference TRBV2 and TRBJ1-2, is EPEVTQTPSHQVTQMGQEVILRCVPISNHLYFYWYRQILGQKVEFLVSFYNNEISEKSEIFDDQFSVERPDGSNFTLKIRSTKLEDSAMYFCASSEVRVMTFGSGTRLTVV.

The CDR3 DNA sequence: TGTGCCATCAGCGTGGGGCCGGCTGGAAACACCATATATTTT. The encoded protein is CAISVGPAGNTIYF. The V gene is TRBV10-3, the J gene TRBJ1-3; the D gene is possibly TRBD1 (5 bases). CDR3 length equals 14 residues. Trimming cost V 6 bases and J 2 bases, with 11 bases left between them. CDR1 is ENHRY and CDR2 is SYGVKD in the germline V gene.

V and J are TRBV6-5 and TRBJ2-5, with D possibly matching TRBD2 (6 bases). Germline CDR1 reads MNHEY; CDR2 reads SVGAGI. The CDR3 extends over 14 amino acids. The ends were cut back, 7 bases at V and 5 bases at J, with 17 bases in the middle. Here the CDR3 reads CASTLRQGGETQYF. DNA of the CDR3: TGTGCCAGCACTTTACGGCAGGGAGGCGAGACCCAGTACTTC.

This clone was picked up one time. CDR3 nucleotides: TGTGCCAGCAGCAAAACAGGGAACACTGAAGCTTTCTTT. Protein product: CASSKTGNTEAFF. The V and J genes are TRBV5-8 and TRBJ1-1, with D perhaps matching TRBD1 (5 bases). Trimming shortened V by 4 bases and J by 1 base, and 8 bases separated the two germline ends. CDR1 is SGHTS, CDR2 YDEGEE, per germline. The CDR3 spans 13 residues.

This chain connects TRBV7-9 to TRBJ1-2; TRBD1 agrees at 10 bases. In germline, CDR1 is SEHNR, CDR2 FQNEAQ (reference sequence). J gave up 3 bases and V 5 bases, and 6 bases lay outside the gene matches. The CDR3 extends over 15 amino acids. In DNA, the CDR3 is TGTGCCAGCAGCCCAGACAGGGGGCGGTACTATGGCTACACCTTC. The encoded protein is CASSPDRGRYYGYTF.

The rearrangement uses TRBV29-1 and TRBJ2-1; TRBD1 aligns across 7 bases. V shed 2 bases, J shed 0 bases, and the junction held 1 base outside the gene matches. CDR1 SQVTM and CDR2 ANQGSEA come from the germline V gene. There are 14 residues in the CDR3. The CDR3 DNA follows: TGCAGCGTTGAAAAGGGGGCCTCCTACAATGAGCAGTTCTTC. Translation gives CSVEKGASYNEQFF.

The chain employs TRBV3-1 (or the pseudogene TRBV3-2) and TRBJ2-7, with D perhaps TRBD2 (6 bases). CDR1 is LGHDT and CDR2 is YNNKEL in the germline V gene (reference sequence). CDR3 size: 16 residues. Trimming shortened V by 2 bases and J by 2 bases, and 16 bases separated the two germline ends. For the CDR3, the DNA is TGTGCCAGCAGCCAAAGCTATGGGACTTTCACCTACGAGCAGTACTTC. Translating gives CASSQSYGTFTYEQYF.

CDR3 coding DNA: TGTGCCAGCAGTTGGGGGGGAGGACAGCCCCAGCATTTT. Encoded protein: CASSWGGGQPQHF. The chain is built from TRBV5-5 and TRBJ1-5; D is perhaps TRBD1 (5 bases). CDR3 length: 13 residues. Germline V gene lookup returns CDR1 SGHKS and CDR2 YYEKEE (reference sequence). Trimming shortened V by 5 bases and J by 7 bases, and 13 bases separated the two germline ends.

This chain connects TRBV27 to TRBJ2-7; D not resolved. With 6 bases removed from V and 6 bases from J, the gap between germline ends came to 15 bases. The germline gives CDR1 MNHEY, CDR2 SMNVEV (reference sequence). CDR3 size: 13 residues. The DNA for the CDR3 is TGTGCCAGCAGACGAGGCCCCACGGCCGAGCAGTACTTC. As protein: CASRRGPTAEQYF.

V usage is TRBV6-5 and J usage is TRBJ1-1, with D perhaps matching TRBD1 (5 bases). CDR3 length equals 13 residues. Per the germline V gene, CDR1 is MNHEY and CDR2 is SVGAGI. V lost 5 bases and J 1 base, leaving 8 bases between the germline ends. In DNA, the CDR3 is TGTGCCAGCAGTCGGACAAAGAACACTGAAGCTTTCTTT. Amino acids: CASSRTKNTEAFF.

V and J are TRBV5-1 and TRBJ1-3; 9 positions match TRBD1. This CDR3 comprises 15 residues. V shed 0 bases and J 2 bases; nucleotides not matched to a gene: 0. Germline CDR1 is SGHRS and CDR2 is YFSETQ. The chain's CDR3 is CASSLGQGAGNTIYF. The CDR3 DNA follows: TGCGCCAGCAGCTTGGGACAGGGGGCTGGAAACACCATATATTTT. Looking up the rest from reference TRBV5-1 and TRBJ1-3 gives the full variable domain: KAGVTQTPRYLIKTRGQQVTLSCSPISGHRSVSWYQQTPGQGLQFLFEYFSETQRNKGNFPGRFSGRQFSNSRSEMNVSTLELGDSALYLCASSLGQGAGNTIYFGEGSWLTVV.

This clone has a single count. An end of the junction does not agree with germline; a read error may underlie this. The rearrangement links TRBV5-5 to TRBJ2-1; TRBD2 agrees at 8 bases. This CDR3 comprises 18 residues. Germline CDR1 SGHKS, CDR2 YYEKEE (reference sequence). CDR3 sequence (DNA): TGTGCCAGCAGGTTGGACCCGGGAGGGCCCTCCTCCTACAATGAGCAGTTCTTC. Translation gives CASRLDPGGPSSYNEQFF.

The chain combines TRBV19 with TRBJ2-3, with TRBD2 identical over 8 bases. The CDR3 sequence is 18 residues long. Germline V gene lookup returns CDR1 LNHDA and CDR2 SQIVND (reference sequence). V lost 3 bases and J lost 0; bases outside the gene matches: 11. CDR3 sequence reads: CASSIGLAGPSSTDTQYF. DNA of the CDR3: TGTGCCAGTAGTATCGGGCTAGCGGGTCCTTCTAGCACAGATACGCAGTATTTT.

The chain has TRBV18 and TRBJ2-2; a weak D match, TRBD1 (6 bases). There are 18 residues in the CDR3. V lost 0 bases to trimming and J lost 6 bases, with 20 bases between them. The germline V gene encodes CDR1 KGHSH and CDR2 LQKENI. The CDR3 DNA sequence: TGTGCCAGCTCACCACCTTCAGGACAGAGTACCCAGGCCGGGGAGCTGTTTTTT. It encodes CASSPPSGQSTQAGELFF.

The chain links TRBV11-2 to TRBJ2-7, with a weak D call TRBD2 (6 bases). V was cut by 1 base and J by 3 bases, with 13 bases left in between. CDR1 and CDR2 (germline): SGHAT, FQNNGV. This CDR3 region has 15 residues. CDR3 DNA: TGTGCCAGCAGCTTAGTCGGCGGGAACCGCTACGAGCAGTACTTC. Its translation is CASSLVGGNRYEQYF. The full variable domain, rest sourced from reference TRBV11-2 and TRBJ2-7, is EAGVAQSPRYKIIEKRQSVAFWCNPISGHATLYWYQQILGQGPKLLIQFQNNGVVDDSQLPKDRFSAERLKGVDSTLKIQPAKLEDSAVYLCASSLVGGNRYEQYFGPGTRLTVT.

The chain couples TRBV2 to TRBJ2-1, with 12 bases fitting TRBD1. Germline CDR1 is SNHLY and CDR2 is FYNNEI. CDR3 length: 15 residues. V lost 8 bases and J lost 7; bases outside the gene matches: 9. CDR3 DNA sequence: TGTGCCAGCGAATGGGACAGGGGGCTCGGGAATGAGCAGTTCTTC. This encodes CASEWDRGLGNEQFF. The whole variable domain, remainder taken from reference TRBV2 and TRBJ2-1, is EPEVTQTPSHQVTQMGQEVILRCVPISNHLYFYWYRQILGQKVEFLVSFYNNEISEKSEIFDDQFSVERPDGSNFTLKIRSTKLEDSAMYFCASEWDRGLGNEQFFGPGTRLTVL.